This entry concerns a single TCR beta chain. Its antigen is unknown. This sample stems from a study of T cell repertoires in cytomegalovirus infection. About the study: It can be stated that public TCR beta signatures indicated CMV infection as well as a matching HLA type. Study-level points and caveats: HLA-C-restricted CMV-specific TCR beta clonotypes prevailed in the ex vivo response. The cumulative frequency of public TCR beta families distinguished individuals who carried CMV together with the relevant HLA.

Germline CDR1 is SGHRS and CDR2 is YFSETQ. V lost 3 bases and J 0 bases, leaving 9 bases between the germline ends. CDR3 length: 14 residues. Each CDR3 protein gets one entry after TCRdb re-called the reads with MiXCR. The data show 500,000 to 600,000 distinct CDR3 sequences, more than 15% seen once. This clonotype originated in a human donor in good health (CMV status not recorded). Some clones in this sample may be carry-over from other donors' samples. The material sequenced was CD8+ T cells from PBMCs. This rearrangement joins TRBV5-1 to TRBJ2-5; D perhaps matches TRBD2 (7 bases). CDR3 residues: CASSWGGYQETQYF. The CDR3 bases are TGCGCCAGCAGCTGGGGGGGCTACCAAGAGACCCAGTACTTC.